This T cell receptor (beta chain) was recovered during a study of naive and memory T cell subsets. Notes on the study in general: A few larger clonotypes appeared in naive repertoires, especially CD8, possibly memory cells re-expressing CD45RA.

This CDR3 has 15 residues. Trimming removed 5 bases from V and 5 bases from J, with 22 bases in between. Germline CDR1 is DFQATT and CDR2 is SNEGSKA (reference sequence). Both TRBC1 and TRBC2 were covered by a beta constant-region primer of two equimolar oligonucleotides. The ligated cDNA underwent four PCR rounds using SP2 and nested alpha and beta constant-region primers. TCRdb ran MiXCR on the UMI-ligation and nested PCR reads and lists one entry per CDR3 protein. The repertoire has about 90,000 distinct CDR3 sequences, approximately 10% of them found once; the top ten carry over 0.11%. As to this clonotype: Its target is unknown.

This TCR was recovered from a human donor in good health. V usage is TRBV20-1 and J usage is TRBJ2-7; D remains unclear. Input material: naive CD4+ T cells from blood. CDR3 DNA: TGCAGTGCTGCCTACGCTAGGCCCCGAGGCCACGAGCAGTACTTC. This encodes CSAAYARPRGHEQYF.